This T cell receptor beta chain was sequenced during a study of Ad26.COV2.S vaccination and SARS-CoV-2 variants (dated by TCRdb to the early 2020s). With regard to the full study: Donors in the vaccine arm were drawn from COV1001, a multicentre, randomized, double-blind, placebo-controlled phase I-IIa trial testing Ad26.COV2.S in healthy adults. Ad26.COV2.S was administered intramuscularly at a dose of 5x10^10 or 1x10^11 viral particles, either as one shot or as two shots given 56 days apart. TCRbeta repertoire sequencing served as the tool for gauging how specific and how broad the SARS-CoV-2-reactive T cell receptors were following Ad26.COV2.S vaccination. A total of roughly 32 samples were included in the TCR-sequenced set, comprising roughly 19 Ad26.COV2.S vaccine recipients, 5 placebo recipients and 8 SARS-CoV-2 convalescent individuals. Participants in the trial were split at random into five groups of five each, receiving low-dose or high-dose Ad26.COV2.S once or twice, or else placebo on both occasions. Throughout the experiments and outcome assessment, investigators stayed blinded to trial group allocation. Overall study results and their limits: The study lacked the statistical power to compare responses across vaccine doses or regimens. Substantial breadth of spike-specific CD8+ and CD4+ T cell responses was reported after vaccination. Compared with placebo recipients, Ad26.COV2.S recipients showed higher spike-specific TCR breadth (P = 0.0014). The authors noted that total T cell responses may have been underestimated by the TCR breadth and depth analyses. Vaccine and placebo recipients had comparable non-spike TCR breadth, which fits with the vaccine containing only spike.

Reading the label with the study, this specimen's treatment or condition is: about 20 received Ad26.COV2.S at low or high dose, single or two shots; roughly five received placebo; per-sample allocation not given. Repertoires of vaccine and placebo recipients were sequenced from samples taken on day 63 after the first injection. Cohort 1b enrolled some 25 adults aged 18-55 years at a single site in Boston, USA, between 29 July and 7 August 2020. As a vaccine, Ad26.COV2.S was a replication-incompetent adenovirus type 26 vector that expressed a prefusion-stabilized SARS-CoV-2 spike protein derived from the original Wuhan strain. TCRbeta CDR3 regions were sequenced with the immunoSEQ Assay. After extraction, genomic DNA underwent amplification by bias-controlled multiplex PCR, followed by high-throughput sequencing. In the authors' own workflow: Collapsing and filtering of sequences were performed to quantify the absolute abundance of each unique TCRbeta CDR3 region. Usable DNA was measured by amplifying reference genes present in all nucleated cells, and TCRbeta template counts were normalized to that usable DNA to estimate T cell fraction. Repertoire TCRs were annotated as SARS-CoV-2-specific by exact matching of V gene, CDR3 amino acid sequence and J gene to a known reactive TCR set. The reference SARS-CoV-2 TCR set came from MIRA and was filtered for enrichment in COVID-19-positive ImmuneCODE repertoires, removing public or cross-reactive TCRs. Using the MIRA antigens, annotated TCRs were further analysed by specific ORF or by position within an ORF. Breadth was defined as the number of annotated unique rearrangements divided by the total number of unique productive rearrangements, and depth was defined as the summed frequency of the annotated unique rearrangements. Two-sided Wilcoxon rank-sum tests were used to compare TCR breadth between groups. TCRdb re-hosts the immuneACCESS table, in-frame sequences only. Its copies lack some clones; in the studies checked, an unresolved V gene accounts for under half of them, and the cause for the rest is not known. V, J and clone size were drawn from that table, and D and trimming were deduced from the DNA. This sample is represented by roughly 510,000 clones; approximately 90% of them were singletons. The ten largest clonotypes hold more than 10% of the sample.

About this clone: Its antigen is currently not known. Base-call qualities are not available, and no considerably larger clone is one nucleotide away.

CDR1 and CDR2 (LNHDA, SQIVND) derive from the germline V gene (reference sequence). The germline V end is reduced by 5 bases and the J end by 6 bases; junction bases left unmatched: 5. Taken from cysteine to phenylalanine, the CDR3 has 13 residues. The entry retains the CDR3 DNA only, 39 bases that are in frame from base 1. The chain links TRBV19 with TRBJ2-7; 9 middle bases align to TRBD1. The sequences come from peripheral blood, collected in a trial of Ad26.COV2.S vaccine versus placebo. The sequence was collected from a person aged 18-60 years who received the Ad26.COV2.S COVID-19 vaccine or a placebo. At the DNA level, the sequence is TGTGCCAGTAGTTCAACAGGGGGCGTCGAGCAGTACTTC. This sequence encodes CASSSTGGVEQYF.